Following are 14 T cell receptor beta chains from one sample sequenced in a study of blood T cell repertoires in COVID-19. Assay: immunoSEQ multiplex PCR; the TCRdb copy retains only in-frame clones and omits some. The profile shows some 400,000 clones, roughly four fifths of them singletons. The source material was peripheral blood. The receptors originated from a human donor with acute or convalescent COVID-19. The donor label of this sample is uncertain.

This chain connects TRBV19 to TRBJ1-2; a weak D match, TRBD1 (6 bases). Per the germline V gene, CDR1 is LNHDA and CDR2 is SQIVND (reference sequence). V lost 6 bases to trimming and J lost 7 bases, with 15 bases between them. The CDR3 is 13 amino acids. The CDR3 DNA is TGTGCCAGTAGAGGGGGGGATTTCGGTGGCTACACCTTC. It encodes CASRGGDFGGYTF.

The rearrangement uses TRBV6-2 or TRBV6-3 and TRBJ2-1; 14 bases agree with TRBD2. After removal of 6 bases from V and 6 bases from J, the junction contained 16 bases not matched to a gene. The CDR3 spans 19 residues. Germline V lookup: CDR1 MNHEY, CDR2 SVGEGT. The CDR3 DNA follows: TGTGCCAGCAGCATTTACCTCCGACTAGCGGGGGGGATTTCCAATGAGCAGTTCTTC. It is translated as CASSIYLRLAGGISNEQFF.

This chain links TRBV6-6 with TRBJ2-5, with unresolved D. Germline CDR1 is MNHNY and CDR2 is SVGAGI (reference sequence). Trimming left V 2 bases short and J 7 bases short, with 11 bases between. The CDR3 has 13 amino acids. CDR3 bases: TGTGCCAGCAGTTACGGCGGCTTGGGGACCCAGTACTTC. This gives the protein CASSYGGLGTQYF.

As to this clone: This sample includes further DNA sequences coding for the same CDR3. This chain connects TRBV18 to TRBJ2-3, with 9 bases fitting TRBD2. Germline V gene data show CDR1 as KGHSH and CDR2 as LQKENI. The V gene end was trimmed by 3 bases and the J gene end by 5 bases; junction bases not matched to a gene: 6. The CDR3 is 15 amino acids. The CDR3 bases are TGTGCCAGCTCACCCTCGCGGGGGGGCTTAGATACGCAGTATTTT. Protein product: CASSPSRGGLDTQYF.

The chain joins TRBV13 to TRBJ1-1, with D perhaps matching TRBD1 (6 bases). CDR3 length: 13 residues. The germline V gene has CDR1 PRHDT and CDR2 FYEKMQ (reference sequence). The germline V and J ends were trimmed by 7 bases and 3 bases, with 12 bases remaining between them. The CDR3 protein is CASNQGRDTEAFF. The CDR3 DNA sequence: TGTGCCAGCAACCAGGGGCGGGACACTGAAGCTTTCTTT.

The chain employs TRBV18 and TRBJ2-7; tentatively, D is TRBD1 (6 bases). The germline V and J ends were trimmed by 6 bases and 1 base, with 13 bases remaining between them. Germline-derived CDR1 and CDR2 are KGHSH and LQKENI. This CDR3 comprises 14 residues. CDR3 sequence: CASSVQGRSYEQYF. DNA of the CDR3: TGTGCCAGCTCCGTACAGGGCCGGTCCTACGAGCAGTACTTC. Filled out from reference TRBV18 and TRBJ2-7, the complete variable domain reads NAGVMQNPRHLVRRRGQEARLRCSPMKGHSHVYWYRQLPEEGLKFMVYLQKENIIDESGMPKERFSAEFPKEGPSILRIQQVVRGDSAAYFCASSVQGRSYEQYFGPGTRLTVT.

V gene TRBV4-1 combines with J gene TRBJ2-1; tentative D call: TRBD2 (6 bases). The length of the CDR3 is 17 residues. Germline V gene data show CDR1 as MGHRA and CDR2 as YSYEKL. The V gene lost 0 bases and the J gene lost 3 bases, with 15 bases spanning the gap. For the CDR3, the DNA is TGCGCCAGCAGCCAAGAGGGGATCGCGGACTACTACAATGAGCAGTTCTTC. Protein: CASSQEGIADYYNEQFF.

The chain uses TRBV21-1 and TRBJ1-2. TRBV21-1 is labeled a pseudogene. CDR3 length equals 11 residues. Here the CDR3 reads CASSKDRGYTF. CDR3 nucleotides: TGTGCCAGCAGCAAAGATCGGGGCTACACCTTC.

V is TRBV19 and J is TRBJ1-4, with D possibly matching TRBD1 (5 bases). Trimming left V 6 bases short and J 3 bases short, with 14 bases between. The CDR3 has 15 residues. Germline loops: CDR1 LNHDA, CDR2 SQIVND (reference sequence). The CDR3 region is CASRTVSASNEKLFF. CDR3 nucleotides: TGTGCCAGTAGGACAGTCAGCGCGTCTAATGAAAAACTGTTTTTT.

The CDR3 DNA is TGTGCCACCAGCGCGCGGACAGGGGGCTTCGGGGAGCTGTTTTTT. This translates into CATSARTGGFGELFF. V gene TRBV24-1 combines with J gene TRBJ2-2, with 11 bases fitting TRBD1. CDR3 size: 15 residues. The ends lost 7 bases at V and 7 bases at J; junction bases unmatched: 7. Germline CDR1 is KGHDR and CDR2 is SFDVKD.

The chain has TRBV3-1 (or the pseudogene TRBV3-2) and TRBJ1-1, with 7 bases identical to TRBD1. V trimming: 4 bases; J trimming: 0 bases; junction bases outside the gene matches: 2. The length of the CDR3 is 14 residues. Germline-derived CDR1 and CDR2 are LGHDT and YNNKEL (reference sequence). In DNA, the CDR3 is TGTGCCAGCAGCCGACAGGGCTTGAACACTGAAGCTTTCTTT. Protein sequence: CASSRQGLNTEAFF.

V is TRBV5-5 and J is TRBJ1-2; 7 positions agree with TRBD1. V shed 4 bases and J 6 bases; nucleotides not matched to a gene: 12. There are 15 residues in the CDR3. Germline CDR1 and CDR2: SGHKS and YYEKEE (reference sequence). This chain's CDR3 is CASSQPRQGSNGYTF. The CDR3 coding sequence is TGTGCCAGCAGCCAGCCTAGACAGGGTTCGAATGGCTACACCTTC.

This clone was seen a few times. V usage is TRBV28 and J usage is TRBJ1-5; TRBD1 matches at 8 bases. The CDR3 covers 14 residues. The junction had 9 bases not matched to a gene; V was cut back by 9 bases and J by 5 bases. Germline V gene data show CDR1 as MDHEN and CDR2 as SYDVKM. The CDR3 spells CASGGGQGYQPQHF. CDR3 in DNA: TGTGCCAGTGGCGGAGGACAGGGATATCAGCCCCAGCATTTT.

This clone was found many times. The V call is TRBV19, the J call TRBJ2-5; TRBD1 is a possible D gene (6 bases). CDR3 length: 16 residues. Germline values: CDR1 LNHDA, CDR2 SQIVND (reference sequence). Trimming cost V 2 bases and J 2 bases, with 15 bases left between them. The CDR3 loop reads CASSILTGASQETQYF. The CDR3 region has the DNA TGTGCCAGTAGTATACTGACAGGCGCCTCTCAAGAGACCCAGTACTTC. The complete variable domain, with remaining parts taken from reference TRBV19 and TRBJ2-5, reads DGGITQSPKYLFRKEGQNVTLSCEQNLNHDAMYWYRQDPGQGLRLIYYSQIVNDFQKGDIAEGYSVSREKKESFPLTVTSAQKNPTAFYLCASSILTGASQETQYFGPGTRLLVL.